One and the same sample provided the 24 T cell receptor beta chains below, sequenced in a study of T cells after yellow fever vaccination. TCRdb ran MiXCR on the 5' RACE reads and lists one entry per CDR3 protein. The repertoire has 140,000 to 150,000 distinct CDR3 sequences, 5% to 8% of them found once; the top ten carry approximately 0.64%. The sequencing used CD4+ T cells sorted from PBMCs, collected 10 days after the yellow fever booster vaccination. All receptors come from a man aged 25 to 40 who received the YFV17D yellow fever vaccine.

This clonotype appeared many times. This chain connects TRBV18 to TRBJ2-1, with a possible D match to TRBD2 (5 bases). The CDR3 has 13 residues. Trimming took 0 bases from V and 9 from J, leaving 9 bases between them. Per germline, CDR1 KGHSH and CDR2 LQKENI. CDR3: CASSPPASLEQFF. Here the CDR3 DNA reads TGTGCCAGCTCACCACCGGCTAGCCTTGAGCAGTTCTTC.

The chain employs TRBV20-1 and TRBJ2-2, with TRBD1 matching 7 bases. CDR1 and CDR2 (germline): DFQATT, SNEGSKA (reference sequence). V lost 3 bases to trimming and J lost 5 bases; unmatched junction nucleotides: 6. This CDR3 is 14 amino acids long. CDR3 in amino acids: CSASRDSSTGELFF. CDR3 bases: TGCAGTGCTAGCCGGGACAGCTCGACCGGGGAGCTGTTTTTT.

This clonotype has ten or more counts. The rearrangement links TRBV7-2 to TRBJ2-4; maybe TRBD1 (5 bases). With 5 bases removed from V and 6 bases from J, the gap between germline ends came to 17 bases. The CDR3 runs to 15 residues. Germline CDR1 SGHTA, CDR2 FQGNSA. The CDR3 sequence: CASSQADRAINIQYF. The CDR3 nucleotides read TGTGCCAGCAGCCAGGCCGACAGAGCGATAAACATTCAGTACTTC.

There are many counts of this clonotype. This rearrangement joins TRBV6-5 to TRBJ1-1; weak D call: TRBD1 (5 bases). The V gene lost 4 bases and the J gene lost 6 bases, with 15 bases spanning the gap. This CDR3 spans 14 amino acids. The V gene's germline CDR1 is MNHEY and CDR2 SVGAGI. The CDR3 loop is CASSSRGALSEAFF. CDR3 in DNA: TGTGCCAGCAGTTCTCGAGGGGCGCTCTCTGAAGCTTTCTTT.

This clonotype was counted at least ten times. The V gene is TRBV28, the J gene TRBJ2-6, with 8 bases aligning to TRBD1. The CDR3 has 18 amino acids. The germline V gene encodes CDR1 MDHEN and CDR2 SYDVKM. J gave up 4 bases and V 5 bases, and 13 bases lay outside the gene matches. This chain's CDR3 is CASSLTGGQLTGANVLTF. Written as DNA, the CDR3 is TGTGCCAGCAGTCTAACAGGGGGTCAACTAACCGGGGCCAACGTCCTGACTTTC.

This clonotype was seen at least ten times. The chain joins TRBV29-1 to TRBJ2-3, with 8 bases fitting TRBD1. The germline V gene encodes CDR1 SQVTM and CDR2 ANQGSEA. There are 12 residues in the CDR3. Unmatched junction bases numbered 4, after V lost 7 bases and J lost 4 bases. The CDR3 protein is CSARTGPDTQYF. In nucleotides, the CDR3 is TGCAGCGCACGGACAGGGCCAGATACGCAGTATTTT.

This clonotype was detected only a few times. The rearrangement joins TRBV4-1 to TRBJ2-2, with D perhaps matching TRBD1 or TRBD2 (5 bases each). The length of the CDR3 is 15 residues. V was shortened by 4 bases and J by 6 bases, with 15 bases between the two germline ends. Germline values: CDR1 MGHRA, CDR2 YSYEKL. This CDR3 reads CASSPRDPSAGELFF. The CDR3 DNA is TGCGCCAGCAGCCCGAGGGACCCCTCGGCCGGGGAGCTGTTTTTT.

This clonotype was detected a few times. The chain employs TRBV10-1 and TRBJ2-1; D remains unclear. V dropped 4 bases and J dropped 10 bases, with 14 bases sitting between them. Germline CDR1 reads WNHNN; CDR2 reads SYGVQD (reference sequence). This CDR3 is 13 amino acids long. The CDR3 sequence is CASSGALPSEQFF. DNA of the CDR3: TGCGCCAGCAGTGGGGCCCTACCCAGCGAGCAGTTCTTC.

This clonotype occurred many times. In DNA form, the CDR3 reads TGTGCCAGCAAGGGTCCCCCTGGGGCCAACGTCCTGACTTTC. Its translation: CASKGPPGANVLTF. This rearrangement joins TRBV2 to TRBJ2-6; D is unresolved. Germline CDR1 is SNHLY and CDR2 is FYNNEI. Trimming took 7 bases from V and 2 from J, leaving 9 bases between them. This CDR3 region has 14 residues. The full variable domain, with the rest looked up from reference TRBV2 and TRBJ2-6, is EPEVTQTPSHQVTQMGQEVILRCVPISNHLYFYWYRQILGQKVEFLVSFYNNEISEKSEIFDDQFSVERPDGSNFTLKIRSTKLEDSAMYFCASKGPPGANVLTFGAGSRLTVL.

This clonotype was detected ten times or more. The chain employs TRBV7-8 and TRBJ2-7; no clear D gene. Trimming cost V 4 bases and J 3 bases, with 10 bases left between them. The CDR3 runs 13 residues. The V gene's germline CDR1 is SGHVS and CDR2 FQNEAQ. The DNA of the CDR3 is TGTGCCAGCAGCTACTTGGACCACTACGAGCAGTACTTC. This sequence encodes CASSYLDHYEQYF.

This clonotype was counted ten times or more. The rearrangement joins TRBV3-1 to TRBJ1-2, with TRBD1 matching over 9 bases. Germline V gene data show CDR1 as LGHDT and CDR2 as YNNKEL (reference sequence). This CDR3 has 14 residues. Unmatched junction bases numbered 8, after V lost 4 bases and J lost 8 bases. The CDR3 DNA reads TGTGCCAGCAGCCGACAGGGGGATCCCGTGGGCTACACCTTC. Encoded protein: CASSRQGDPVGYTF.

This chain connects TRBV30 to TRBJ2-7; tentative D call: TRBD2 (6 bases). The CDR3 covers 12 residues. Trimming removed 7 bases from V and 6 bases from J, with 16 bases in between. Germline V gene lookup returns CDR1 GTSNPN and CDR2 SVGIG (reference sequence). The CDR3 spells CASLAEGFEQYF. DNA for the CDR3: TGTGCCTCCTTAGCGGAGGGGTTCGAGCAGTACTTC. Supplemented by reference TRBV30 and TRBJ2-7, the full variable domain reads SQTIHQWPATLVQPVGSPLSLECTVEGTSNPNLYWYRQAAGRGLQLLFYSVGIGQISSEVPQNLSASRPQDRQFILSSKKLLLSDSGFYLCASLAEGFEQYFGPGTRLTVT.

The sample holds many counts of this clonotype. CDR3 sequence reads: CSAPTPGWRQETQYF. The CDR3 nucleotides read TGCAGTGCCCCGACTCCAGGGTGGAGACAAGAGACCCAGTACTTC. The chain joins TRBV20-1 to TRBJ2-5, with a tentative D call TRBD1 (5 bases). From germline, CDR1 is DFQATT and CDR2 SNEGSKA (reference sequence). Trimming cost V 6 bases and J 2 bases, with 19 bases left between them. The CDR3 is 15 amino acids.

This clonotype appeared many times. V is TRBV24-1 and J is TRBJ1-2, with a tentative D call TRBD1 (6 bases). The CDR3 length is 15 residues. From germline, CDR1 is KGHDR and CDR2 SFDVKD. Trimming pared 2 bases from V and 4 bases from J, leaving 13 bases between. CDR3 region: CATSDSRRGTYGYTF. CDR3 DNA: TGTGCCACCAGTGATTCCCGGAGGGGGACCTATGGCTACACCTTC.

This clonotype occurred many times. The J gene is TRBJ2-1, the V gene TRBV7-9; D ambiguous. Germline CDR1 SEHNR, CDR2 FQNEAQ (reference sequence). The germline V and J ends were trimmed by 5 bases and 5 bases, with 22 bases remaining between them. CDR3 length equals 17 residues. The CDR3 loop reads CASSPPFRASIHNEQFF. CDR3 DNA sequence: TGTGCCAGCAGCCCGCCCTTTCGCGCCTCAATCCACAATGAGCAGTTCTTC.

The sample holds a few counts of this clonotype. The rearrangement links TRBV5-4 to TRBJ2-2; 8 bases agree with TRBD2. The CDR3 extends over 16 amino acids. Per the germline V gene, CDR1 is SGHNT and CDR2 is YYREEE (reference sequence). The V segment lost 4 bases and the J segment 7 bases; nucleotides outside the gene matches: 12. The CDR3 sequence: CASSHVGGGTGGELFF. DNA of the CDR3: TGTGCCAGCAGCCACGTTGGCGGGGGGACGGGCGGGGAGCTGTTTTTT.

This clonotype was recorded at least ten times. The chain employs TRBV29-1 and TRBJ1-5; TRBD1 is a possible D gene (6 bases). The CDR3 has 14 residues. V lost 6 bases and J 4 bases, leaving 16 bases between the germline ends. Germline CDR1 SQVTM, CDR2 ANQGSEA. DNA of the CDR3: TGCAGCGTCGCCAAGGACAGCCAGAATCAGCCCCAGCATTTT. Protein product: CSVAKDSQNQPQHF.

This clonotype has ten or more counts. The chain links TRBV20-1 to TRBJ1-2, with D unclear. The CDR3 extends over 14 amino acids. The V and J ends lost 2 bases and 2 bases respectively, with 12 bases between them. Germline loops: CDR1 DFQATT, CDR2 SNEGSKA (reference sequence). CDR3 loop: CSARLRAENYGYTF. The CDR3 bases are TGCAGTGCTAGACTTCGTGCAGAGAACTATGGCTACACCTTC.

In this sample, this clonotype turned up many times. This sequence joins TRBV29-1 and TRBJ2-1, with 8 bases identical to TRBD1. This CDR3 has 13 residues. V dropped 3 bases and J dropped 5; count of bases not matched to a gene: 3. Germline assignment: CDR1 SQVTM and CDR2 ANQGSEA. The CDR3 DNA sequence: TGCAGCGTTGATGGACAGGGAAACAATGAGCAGTTCTTC. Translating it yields CSVDGQGNNEQFF.

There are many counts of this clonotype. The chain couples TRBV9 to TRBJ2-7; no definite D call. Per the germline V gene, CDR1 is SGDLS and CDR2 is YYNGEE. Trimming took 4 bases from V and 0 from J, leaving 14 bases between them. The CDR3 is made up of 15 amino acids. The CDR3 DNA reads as TGTGCCAGCAGCCCACGAGGCTCGGCCTCCTACGAGCAGTACTTC. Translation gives CASSPRGSASYEQYF. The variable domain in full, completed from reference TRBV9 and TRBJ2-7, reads DSGVTQTPKHLITATGQRVTLRCSPRSGDLSVYWYQQSLDQGLQFLIQYYNGEERAKGNILERFSAQQFPDLHSELNLSSLELGDSALYFCASSPRGSASYEQYFGPGTRLTVT.

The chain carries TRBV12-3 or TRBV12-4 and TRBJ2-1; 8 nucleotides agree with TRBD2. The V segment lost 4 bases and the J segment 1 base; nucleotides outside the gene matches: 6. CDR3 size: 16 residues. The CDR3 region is CASSSVGGGSYNEQFF. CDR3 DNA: TGTGCCAGCAGTTCGGTCGGGGGGGGGTCCTACAATGAGCAGTTCTTC.

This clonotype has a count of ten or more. CDR3 in amino acids: CASSLAGRSNQPQHF. The CDR3 DNA reads TGCGCCAGCAGCTTGGCCGGACGGAGCAATCAGCCCCAGCATTTT. The chain is built from TRBV5-1 and TRBJ1-5; no clear D. V was shortened by 0 bases and J by 1 base, with 8 bases between the two germline ends. The V gene's germline CDR1 is SGHRS and CDR2 YFSETQ. The CDR3 extends over 15 amino acids.

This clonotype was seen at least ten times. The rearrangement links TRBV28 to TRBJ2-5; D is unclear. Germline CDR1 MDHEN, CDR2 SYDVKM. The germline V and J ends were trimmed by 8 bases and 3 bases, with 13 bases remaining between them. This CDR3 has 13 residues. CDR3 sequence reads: CASAPPLKETQYF. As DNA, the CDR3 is TGTGCCAGCGCGCCACCCCTAAAAGAGACCCAGTACTTC.

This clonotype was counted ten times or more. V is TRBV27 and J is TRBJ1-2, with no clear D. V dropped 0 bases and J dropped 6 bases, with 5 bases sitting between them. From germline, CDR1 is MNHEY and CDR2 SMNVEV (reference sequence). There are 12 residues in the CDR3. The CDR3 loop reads CASSLSGNGYTF. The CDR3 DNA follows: TGTGCCAGCAGTTTATCCGGGAATGGCTACACCTTC.